This T cell receptor (beta chain) was sequenced in a study of T cells in Graves' hyperthyroidism and ophthalmopathy. Study observations and caveats: Before onset, by a median of approximately 6.2 months, the model predicted ophthalmopathy. Clonotypes that were expanded in thyroid above 0.001 mostly appeared in blood too.

Trimming stripped 5 bases from V and 3 bases from J, with 17 bases between. The CDR3 is made up of 15 amino acids. Amplification of TCR beta CDR3 regions was performed using RNA transcripts as template. First-round RT-PCR of the TCR CDR3 relied on the HTBI primer set. TCRdb re-analysed the multiplex PCR reads in MiXCR, keeping a single row per CDR3 protein. The data hold some 510,000 distinct CDR3 sequences, with 35% to 55% observed a single time. In its sample, this clonotype was seen once. The antigen is not known. Sequencing was performed on peripheral blood or thyroid tissue (not recorded which). The J gene is TRBJ2-7, the V gene TRBV7-1; D is undetermined. TRBV7-1 qualifies as an ORF whose function is uncertain. This TCR derives from a woman aged 18-30 years with Graves' hyperthyroidism. Written as DNA, the CDR3 is TGTGCCAGCAGCCCGAGTGAGGTTCGCGACTACGAGCAGTACTTC. It translates to CASSPSEVRDYEQYF.